This TCR beta chain was found in a study of identical twins. The study's findings and limits: There was more out-of-frame TCR alpha sharing in monozygotic twins than models estimated. While abundant cord blood beta clonotypes carried fewer insertions, memory repertoires showed no such pattern.

TCRdb called the 5' RACE reads again in MiXCR, with one record for every CDR3 protein. The sample carries around 690,000 distinct CDR3 sequences, about 20% recorded once. Germline lookup yields CDR1 ENHRY and CDR2 SYGVKD. With 3 bases removed from V and 0 bases from J, the gap between germline ends came to 12 bases. The CDR3 is 16 amino acids. This clonotype occurred a few times. What it recognizes is unknown. This same sample was also part of a study on T cells expressing NK-cell markers.

This clonotype was obtained from a woman between 18 and 30 years old in good health. The V call is TRBV10-3, the J call TRBJ2-1; unclear D gene. Sequenced material: PBMCs. The CDR3 DNA follows: TGTGCCATCAGTGAAGGTGTAATTACCTCCTACAATGAGCAGTTCTTC. Protein sequence: CAISEGVITSYNEQFF.